This TCR beta chain appears in the sequencing data of a study of chronic HIV infection and antiretroviral therapy (dated by TCRdb to between 2015 and 2016). CDR1 and CDR2, per the germline V gene, are MNHEY and SVGEGT. The cysteine opens and the phenylalanine closes a CDR3 of 17 amino acids. Only the CDR3 DNA is retained, 51 bases long and in frame from the first base. The library relied on 5' RACE. Sequencing instrument: Illumina MiSeq. In TCRdb, the public reads were trimmed at Q25 with fastp and aligned with MiXCR, with productive beta chains retained. Every CDR3 protein is listed once, alongside the most common genes and DNA of its rows. Counted in this sample were about 31,000 distinct CDR3 sequences; roughly 8.7% of them appeared once. The top ten constitute roughly 2.4% of the sample. A note on this clonotype: Its antigen remains undetermined. A read error is possible here, since a much larger clone lies one base away.

The sequence came from an adult who had HIV and had not received antiretroviral therapy, or was an uninfected healthy control (not recorded which). What was sequenced was peripheral blood. The chain was built from TRBV6-2 or TRBV6-3 and TRBJ2-1; TRBD2 could be the D gene, as 7 bases match. DNA sequence: TGTGTCAGCAGTTATGTCGGTGTCGGGGGGCAAGGAAATGAGCAGTTCTTC. Protein translation: CVSSYVGVGGQGNEQFF.